This T cell receptor (beta chain) emerged from a study of radiotherapy plus CTLA-4 blockade in lung cancer. Deletions cut 3 bases from V and 5 bases from J, with 16 bases between. This CDR3 spans 16 amino acids. Germline values: CDR1 SEHNR, CDR2 FQNEAQ (reference sequence). Sequencing used immunoSEQ multiplex PCR; TCRdb keeps in-frame clones, though not all of them. The repertoire holds about 110,000 clones, with more than 70% as singletons. The chain couples TRBV7-9 to TRBJ1-4; D may be TRBD1 (6 bases). Sequencing used peripheral blood, obtained from a patient treated with radiotherapy plus ipilimumab. The TCR was taken from a human donor with non-small cell lung cancer that progressed on radiotherapy plus ipilimumab. Some clones in this sample may be carry-over from other donors' samples. Here the CDR3 reads CASSLGGTPHNEKLFF. As DNA, the CDR3 is TGTGCCAGCAGCTTGGGTGGGACACCACACAATGAAAAACTGTTTTTT.